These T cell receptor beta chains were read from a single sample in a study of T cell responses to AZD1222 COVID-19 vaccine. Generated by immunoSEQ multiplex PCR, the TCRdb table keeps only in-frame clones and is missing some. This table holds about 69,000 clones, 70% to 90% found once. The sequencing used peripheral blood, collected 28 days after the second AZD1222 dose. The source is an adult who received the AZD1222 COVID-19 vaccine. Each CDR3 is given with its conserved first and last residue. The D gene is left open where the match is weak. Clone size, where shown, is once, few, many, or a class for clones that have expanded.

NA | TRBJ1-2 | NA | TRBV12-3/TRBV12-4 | TGTGCCAGCAGTTTAACAGGGAGGCACGGCTACACCTTC | CASSLTGRHGYTF
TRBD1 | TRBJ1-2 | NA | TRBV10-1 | TGCGCCAGCAGTGAGTTCACAGGGGGCACCTATGGCTACACCTTC | CASSEFTGGTYGYTF
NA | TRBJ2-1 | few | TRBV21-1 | TGTGCCAGCAGCCAGCCGGGACAGGGGGCCTATGAGCAGTTCTTC | CASSQPGQGAYEQFF
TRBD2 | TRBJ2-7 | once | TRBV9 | TGTGCCAGCAGCGTAGCCCTTAGCGGGAGGGTCGGGAGCTCCTACGAGCAGTACTTC | CASSVALSGRVGSSYEQYF
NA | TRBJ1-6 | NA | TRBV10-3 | TGTGCCATCGGTCCGGACAGCATCAATTCACCCCTCCACTTT | CAIGPDSINSPLHF
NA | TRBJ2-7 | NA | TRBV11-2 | TGTGCCAGCAGCTTAGGCGACAAATACGAGCAGTACTTC | CASSLGDKYEQYF
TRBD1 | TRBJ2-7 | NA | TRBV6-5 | TGTGCCAGCAGTTACGGTCTCACAGGGGGGTTTCACGAGCAGTACTTC | CASSYGLTGGFHEQYF
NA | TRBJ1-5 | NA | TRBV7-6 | TGTGCCAGCAGCTTAGGGACTAGTGAACCCCAGCATTTT | CASSLGTSEPQHF
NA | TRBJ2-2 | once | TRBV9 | TGTGCCAGCAGCGTAGGTCCGGGAGCGAACACCGGGGAGCTGTTTTTT | CASSVGPGANTGELFF
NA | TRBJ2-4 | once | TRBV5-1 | TGCGCCAGCAGCTCTCCCGGAGGGCCAGGGAACATTCAGTACTTC | CASSSPGGPGNIQYF
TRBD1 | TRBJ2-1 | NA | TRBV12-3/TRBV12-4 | TGTGCCAGCCCGGGACAGGGCTACAATGAGCAGTTCTTC | CASPGQGYNEQFF
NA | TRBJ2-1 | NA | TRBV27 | TGTGCCAGCAGTTTGACAGCCCAATACTCCTACAATGAGCAGTTCTTC | CASSLTAQYSYNEQFF
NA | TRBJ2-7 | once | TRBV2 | TGTGCCAGCAGGAGGGCCTCCTACGAGCAGTACTTC | CASRRASYEQYF
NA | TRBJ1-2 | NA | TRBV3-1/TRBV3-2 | TGTGCCAGCAGCCAAGGAGGTTCGAACTATGGCTACACCTTC | CASSQGGSNYGYTF
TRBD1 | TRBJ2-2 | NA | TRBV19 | TGTGCCAGTACAACGACAGGGCCGGGAACCGGGGAGCTGTTTTTT | CASTTTGPGTGELFF
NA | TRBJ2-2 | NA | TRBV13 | TGTGCCAGCAGCTTAGGCCCCTACACCGGGGAGCTGTTTTTT | CASSLGPYTGELFF